The source of this TCR beta chain is a study of early T cells in non-severe SARS-CoV-2 infection. Across the study: The chains were unpaired, and the sequenced material was bulk RNA from unsorted whole blood.

There are a few counts of this clonotype. The antigen remains unidentified. The germline V gene has CDR1 SGHRS and CDR2 YFSETQ. The CDR3 loop spans 14 amino acids. With 0 bases removed from V and 0 bases from J, the gap between germline ends came to 5 bases. Overall study findings and caveats: VDJdb matching, biased toward anti-spike CD8 responses, missed private and CD4 specificities.

Each single cDNA molecule received a unique molecular identifier. MiXCR, run by TCRdb on the 5' RACE reads, gives a single entry per CDR3 protein. The sample has about 80,000 distinct CDR3 sequences, 9.5% to 13% seen once. J is TRBJ2-3 and V is TRBV5-1; unclear D gene. This TCR was recovered from an adult who was a healthcare worker with PCR-confirmed SARS-CoV-2 infection or an uninfected control (not recorded which). The sequencing input was whole blood. CDR3 in amino acids: CASSLVGSTDTQYF. As DNA, the CDR3 is TGCGCCAGCAGCTTGGTAGGAAGCACAGATACGCAGTATTTT.